This entry features one T cell receptor (beta chain) sequence. The data were obtained in a study of blood T cell repertoires in COVID-19. Study-wide background: Sites across the United States, Italy and Spain contributed samples from acute and convalescent COVID-19. T cells, B-cell-depleted T cells, or PBMCs provided the cDNA or gDNA that served as material.

Germline loops: CDR1 SGHTA, CDR2 FQGNSA. The CDR3 is made up of 13 amino acids. Trimming at V came to 4 bases and at J to 6 bases, leaving 0 bases not matched to a gene. In the authors' methods: The assay estimated nucleated cells by amplifying reference gene primers. Only in-frame clones appear in the TCRdb table, and some are missing; sequencing was by immunoSEQ multiplex PCR. The V and J calls and clone size come from that table; D and trimming were worked out from the DNA. This table has 110,000 or so clones, roughly 80% appearing once. This chain connects TRBV7-2 to TRBJ2-1; 10 nucleotides align to TRBD1. Sequences were obtained from peripheral blood. The sequence came from a middle-aged woman with acute or convalescent COVID-19. In nucleotides, the CDR3 is TGTGCCAGCAGCTGGGACAGGGGCAATGAGCAGTTCTTC. This sequence encodes CASSWDRGNEQFF.